In its sample, the clone carrying this T cell receptor beta chain was seen many times. As yet, its antigen is unknown. V shed 4 bases and J 8 bases; nucleotides not matched to a gene: 3. The CDR3 extends over 12 amino acids. From germline, CDR1 is MNHEY and CDR2 SMNVEV (reference sequence). These data belong to a study of T cells in Graves' hyperthyroidism and ophthalmopathy. Turning to the study itself: Peripheral blood was drawn at first diagnosis, prior to all treatment.

Points from the study as a whole: Most clonotypes that expanded in the thyroid above 0.001 also showed up in blood.

Patients showing uncontrolled infection, other autoimmune disease, pregnancy or lactation were ineligible. Authors of the study amplified TCR beta CDR3 regions from RNA transcripts. Primed by the HTBI set, a first-round RT-PCR was run on the TCR CDR3. TCRdb re-called the multiplex PCR reads with MiXCR, one entry per CDR3 protein. The sample carries hundreds of thousands of distinct CDR3 sequences, about 25% recorded once. Sequenced input: blood. The chain uses TRBV27 and TRBJ1-2; 8 nucleotides match TRBD1. The clonotype comes from a woman between 40 and 55 years old with Graves' ophthalmopathy. CDR3 amino acids: CASSSRTGGYTF. The CDR3 nucleotides read TGTGCCAGCAGTTCCCGGACAGGGGGCTACACCTTC.